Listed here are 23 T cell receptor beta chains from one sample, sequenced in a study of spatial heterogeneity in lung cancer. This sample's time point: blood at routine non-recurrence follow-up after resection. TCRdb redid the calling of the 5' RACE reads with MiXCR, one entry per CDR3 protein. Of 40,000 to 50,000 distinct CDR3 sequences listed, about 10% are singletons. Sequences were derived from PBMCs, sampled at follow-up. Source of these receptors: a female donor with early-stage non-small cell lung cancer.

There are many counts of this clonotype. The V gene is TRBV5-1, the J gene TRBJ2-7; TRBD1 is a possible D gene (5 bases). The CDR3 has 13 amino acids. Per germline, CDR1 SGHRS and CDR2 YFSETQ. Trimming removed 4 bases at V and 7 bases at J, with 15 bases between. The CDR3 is CASSLTRVEEQYF. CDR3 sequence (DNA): TGCGCCAGCAGCCTAACCAGGGTTGAAGAGCAGTACTTC.

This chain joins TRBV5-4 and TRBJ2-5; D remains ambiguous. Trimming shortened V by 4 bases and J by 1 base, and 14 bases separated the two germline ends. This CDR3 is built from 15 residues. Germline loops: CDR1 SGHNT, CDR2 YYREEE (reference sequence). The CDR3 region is CASSLFLGSQETQYF. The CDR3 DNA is TGTGCCAGCAGCCTCTTCTTAGGATCCCAAGAGACCCAGTACTTC.

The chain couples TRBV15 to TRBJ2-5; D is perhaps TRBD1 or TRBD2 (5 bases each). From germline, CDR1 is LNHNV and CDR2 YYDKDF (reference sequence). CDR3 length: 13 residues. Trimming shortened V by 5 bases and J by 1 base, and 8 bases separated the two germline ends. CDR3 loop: CATSRDLQETQYF. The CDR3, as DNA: TGTGCCACCAGCCGGGACCTCCAAGAGACCCAGTACTTC. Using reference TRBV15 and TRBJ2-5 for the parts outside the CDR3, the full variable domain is DAMVIQNPRYQVTQFGKPVTLSCSQTLNHNVMYWYQQKSSQAPKLLFHYYDKDFNNEADTPDNFQSRRPNTSFCFLDIRSPGLGDTAMYLCATSRDLQETQYFGPGTRLLVL.

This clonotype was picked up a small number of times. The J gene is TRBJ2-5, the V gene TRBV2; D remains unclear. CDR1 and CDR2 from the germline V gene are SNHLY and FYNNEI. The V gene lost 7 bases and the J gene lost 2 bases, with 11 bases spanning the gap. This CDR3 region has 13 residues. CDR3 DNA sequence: TGTGCCAGCACCTGGGAAGGGCAAGAGACCCAGTACTTC. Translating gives CASTWEGQETQYF.

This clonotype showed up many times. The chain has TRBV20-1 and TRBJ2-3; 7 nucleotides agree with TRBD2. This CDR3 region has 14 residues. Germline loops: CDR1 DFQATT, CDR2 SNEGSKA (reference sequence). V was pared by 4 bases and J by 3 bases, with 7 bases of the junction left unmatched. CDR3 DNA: TGCAGTGCTACCGGACTAGAGGATACAGATACGCAGTATTTT. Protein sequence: CSATGLEDTDTQYF.

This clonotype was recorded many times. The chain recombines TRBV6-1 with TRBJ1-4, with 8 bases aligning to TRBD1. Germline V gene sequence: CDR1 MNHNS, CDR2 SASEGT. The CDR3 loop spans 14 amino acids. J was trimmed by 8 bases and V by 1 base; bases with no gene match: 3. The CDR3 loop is CASSEGQGAEKLFF. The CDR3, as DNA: TGTGCCAGCAGTGAAGGGCAGGGGGCGGAAAAACTGTTTTTT.

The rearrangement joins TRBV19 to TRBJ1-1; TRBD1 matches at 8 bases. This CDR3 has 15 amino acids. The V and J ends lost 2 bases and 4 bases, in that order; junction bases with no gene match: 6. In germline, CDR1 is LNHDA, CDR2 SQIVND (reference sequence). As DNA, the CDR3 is TGTGCCAGTAGTATACAGGGGGCGTGGAGCACTGAAGCTTTCTTT. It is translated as CASSIQGAWSTEAFF.

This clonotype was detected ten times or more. This CDR3 is CASRMDRGGIEQFF. The CDR3 coding sequence is TGTGCCAGCAGGATGGACAGGGGGGGAATTGAGCAGTTCTTC. The V gene is TRBV2, the J gene TRBJ2-1, with 10 bases lining up with TRBD1. This CDR3 spans 14 amino acids. Germline assignment: CDR1 SNHLY and CDR2 FYNNEI. After removal of 6 bases from V and 9 bases from J, the junction contained 8 bases not matched to a gene.

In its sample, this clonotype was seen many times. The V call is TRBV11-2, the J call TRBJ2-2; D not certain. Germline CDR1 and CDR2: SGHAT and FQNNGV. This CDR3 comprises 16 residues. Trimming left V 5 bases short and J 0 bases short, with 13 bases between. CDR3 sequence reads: CASSVRSFANTGELFF. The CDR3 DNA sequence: TGTGCCAGCAGCGTGCGGAGTTTCGCGAACACCGGGGAGCTGTTTTTT.

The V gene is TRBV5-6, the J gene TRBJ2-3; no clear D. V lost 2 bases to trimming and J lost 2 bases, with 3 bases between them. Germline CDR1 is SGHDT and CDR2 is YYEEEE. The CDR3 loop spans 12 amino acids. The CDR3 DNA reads TGTGCCAGCAGCTTCAACACAGATACGCAGTATTTT. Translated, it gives CASSFNTDTQYF.

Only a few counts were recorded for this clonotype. As DNA, the CDR3 is TGCGCCAGCAGGGGGGCAGGTCAGCCCCAGCATTTT. Its translation: CASRGAGQPQHF. The V and J genes are TRBV4-1 and TRBJ1-5; weak D call: TRBD1 (6 bases). The CDR3 is 12 amino acids. Germline assignment: CDR1 MGHRA and CDR2 YSYEKL. V was cut by 6 bases and J by 6 bases, with 9 bases left in between.

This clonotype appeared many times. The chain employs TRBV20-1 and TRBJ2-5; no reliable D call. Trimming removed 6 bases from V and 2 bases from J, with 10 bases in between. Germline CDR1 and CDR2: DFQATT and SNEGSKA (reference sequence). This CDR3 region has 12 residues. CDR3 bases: TGCAGTGCCTACGACCGGCAAGAGACCCAGTACTTC. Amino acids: CSAYDRQETQYF.

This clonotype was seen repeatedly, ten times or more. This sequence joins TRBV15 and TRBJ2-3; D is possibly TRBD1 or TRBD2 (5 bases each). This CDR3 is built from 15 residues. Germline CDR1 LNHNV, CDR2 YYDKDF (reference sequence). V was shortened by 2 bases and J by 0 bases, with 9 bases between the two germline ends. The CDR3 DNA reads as TGTGCCACCAGCAGATATTGGGACAGCACAGATACGCAGTATTTT. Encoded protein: CATSRYWDSTDTQYF.

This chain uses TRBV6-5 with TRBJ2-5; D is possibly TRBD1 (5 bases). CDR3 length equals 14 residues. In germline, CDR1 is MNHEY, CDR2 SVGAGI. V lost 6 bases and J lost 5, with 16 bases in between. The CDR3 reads CASSPGHPQETQYF. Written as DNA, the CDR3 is TGTGCCAGCAGCCCCGGACATCCCCAGGAGACCCAGTACTTC.

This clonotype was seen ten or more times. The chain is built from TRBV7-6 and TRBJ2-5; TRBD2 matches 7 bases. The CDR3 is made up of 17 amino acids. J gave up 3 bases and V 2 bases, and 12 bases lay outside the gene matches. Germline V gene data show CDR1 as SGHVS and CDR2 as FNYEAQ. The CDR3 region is CASSLLAVGLAEETQYF. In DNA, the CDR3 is TGTGCCAGCAGCTTACTTGCTGTCGGGCTAGCGGAAGAGACCCAGTACTTC. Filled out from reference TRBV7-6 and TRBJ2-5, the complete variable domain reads GAGVSQSPRYKVTKRGQDVALRCDPISGHVSLYWYRQALGQGPEFLTYFNYEAQQDKSGLPNDRFSAERPEGSISTLTIQRTEQRDSAMYRCASSLLAVGLAEETQYFGPGTRLLVL.

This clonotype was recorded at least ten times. CDR3 protein: CASSESMGLASYNEQFF. CDR3 in DNA: TGCGCCAGCAGTGAGTCGATGGGACTAGCCTCCTACAATGAGCAGTTCTTC. The V and J genes are TRBV10-1 and TRBJ2-1, with 9 bases matching TRBD2. Trimming at V came to 0 bases and at J to 0 bases, leaving 3 bases not matched to a gene. CDR1 WNHNN and CDR2 SYGVQD come from the germline V gene (reference sequence). CDR3 length: 17 amino acids.

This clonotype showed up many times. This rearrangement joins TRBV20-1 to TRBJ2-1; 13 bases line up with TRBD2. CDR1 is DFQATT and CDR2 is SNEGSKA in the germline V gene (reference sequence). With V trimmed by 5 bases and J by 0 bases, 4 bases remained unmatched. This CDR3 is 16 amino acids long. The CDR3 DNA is TGCAGTGCTGGGACTAGCGGGGCGAGCTCCTACAATGAGCAGTTCTTC. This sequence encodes CSAGTSGASSYNEQFF.

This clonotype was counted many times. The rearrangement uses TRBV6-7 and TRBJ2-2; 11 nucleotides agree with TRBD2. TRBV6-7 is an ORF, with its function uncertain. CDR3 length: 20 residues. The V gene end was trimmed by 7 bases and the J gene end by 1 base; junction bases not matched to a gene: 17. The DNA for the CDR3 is TGTGCCAGCATGCCCGTTCCTAGCGGGGGGATCCAAATGAACACCGGGGAGCTGTTTTTT. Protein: CASMPVPSGGIQMNTGELFF.

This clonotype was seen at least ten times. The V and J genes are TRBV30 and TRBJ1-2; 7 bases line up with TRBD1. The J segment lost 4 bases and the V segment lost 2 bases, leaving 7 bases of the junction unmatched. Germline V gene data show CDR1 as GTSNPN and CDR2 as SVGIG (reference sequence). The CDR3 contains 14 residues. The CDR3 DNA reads TGTGCCTGGAGTCCCACCGGGACAGTCTATGGCTACACCTTC. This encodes CAWSPTGTVYGYTF.

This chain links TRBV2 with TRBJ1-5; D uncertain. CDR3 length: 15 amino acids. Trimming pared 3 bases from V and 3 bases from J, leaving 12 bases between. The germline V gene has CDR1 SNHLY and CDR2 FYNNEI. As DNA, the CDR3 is TGTGCCAGCAGTGAGAGGGATTGGGCCAATCAGCCCCAGCATTTT. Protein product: CASSERDWANQPQHF.

Here the CDR3 DNA reads TGTGCCAGCAGCTTAGTATCCGAGTCACAGTACTTC. The encoded protein is CASSLVSESQYF. The chain uses TRBV7-8 and TRBJ2-5; D not resolved. Trimming shortened V by 1 base and J by 11 bases, and 11 bases separated the two germline ends. This CDR3 has 12 amino acids. Germline V gene data show CDR1 as SGHVS and CDR2 as FQNEAQ.

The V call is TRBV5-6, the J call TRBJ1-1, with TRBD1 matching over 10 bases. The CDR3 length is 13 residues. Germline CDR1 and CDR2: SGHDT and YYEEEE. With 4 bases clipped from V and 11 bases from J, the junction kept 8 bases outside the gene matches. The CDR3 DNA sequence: TGTGCCAGCAGCCTACCCGCGGACAGGGGGGCTTTCTTT. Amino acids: CASSLPADRGAFF.

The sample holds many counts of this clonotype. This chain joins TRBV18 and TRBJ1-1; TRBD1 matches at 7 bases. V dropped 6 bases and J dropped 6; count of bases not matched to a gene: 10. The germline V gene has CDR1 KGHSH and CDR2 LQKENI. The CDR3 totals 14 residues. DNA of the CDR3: TGTGCCAGCTCTCCCTTAGGGGGCCGGGCTGAAGCTTTCTTT. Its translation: CASSPLGGRAEAFF.